These T cell receptor beta chains were read from a single sample in a study of human thymus T cells. Clones were read by immunoSEQ multiplex PCR, and TCRdb kept only the in-frame ones, dropping some. The table has tens of thousands of clones, approximately 95% seen once. The sequencing input was blood. These receptors all stem from a girl under three years old with a congenital heart defect but otherwise immunologically healthy. Each CDR3 is given with its conserved first and last residue.

>TRBV29-1|TRBJ2-7
CSVEKGNPYEQYF
>TRBV5-6|TRBJ2-7
CASSLTSFLIPSYEQYF
>TRBV6-4|TRBJ1-2
CASSETGGAPGGYTF
>TRBV27|TRBJ2-5
CASSLFGVAGPEETQYF
>TRBV4-1|TRBJ1-4
CASSPRTGVNEKLFF
>TRBV7-9|TRBJ2-5
CASSTRALYQETQYF
>TRBV11-3|TRBJ2-2
CASSREPEDTGELFF
>TRBV5-4|TRBJ2-7
CASSLVDSQREYF
>TRBV11-2|TRBJ1-2
CASSLGQGPAYGYTF
>TRBV28|TRBJ2-5
CASSLFRVGETQYF
>TRBV7-6|TRBJ2-1
CASSEKLAGQYNEQFF
>TRBV7-2|TRBJ2-1
CASSSELAGVVNEQFF
>TRBV5-6|TRBJ2-7
CASSLDEHWVYEQYF
>TRBV5-1|TRBJ1-3
CASSLDIHGSGNTIYF
>TRBV7-9|TRBJ2-1
CASGSEQFF
>TRBV20-1|TRBJ2-1
CSAQIGGEQFF
>TRBV15|TRBJ2-1
CATSNSRDYNEQFF
>TRBV4-1|TRBJ2-7
CASSQSSGPLVEQYF
>TRBV5-1|TRBJ1-5
CASPVESWDQPQHF
>TRBV30|TRBJ1-2
CAWSPPGQGLGAYGYTF
>TRBV2|TRBJ2-1
CASNLRSYNEQFF
>TRBV27|TRBJ2-3
CASSPIPRTGHTDTQYF
>TRBV5-1|TRBJ2-7
CASSAWTGPLYEQYF
>TRBV5-1|TRBJ2-5
CASSSTTLALETQYF
>TRBV6-6|TRBJ1-2
CASSSRDRGKDGYTF
>TRBV27|TRBJ2-3
CASSPLWRAGTDTQYF
>TRBV19|TRBJ2-1
CASSIPTSGRASYNEQFF
>TRBV2|TRBJ2-1
CASNLAPWGTGSQLQQFF
>TRBV9|TRBJ2-7
CASSLGTEYEQYF
>TRBV11-2|TRBJ2-2
CASTSVNTGELFF
>TRBV6-1|TRBJ1-2
CASRIGQGANYGYTF
>TRBV6-5|TRBJ2-1
CASSYSGEQFF
>TRBV7-8|TRBJ2-7
CASSLNWGDNYEQYF
>TRBV4-2|TRBJ2-7
CASSQQAGEGSYEQYF
>TRBV29-1|TRBJ1-2
CSVPEGAGGGYTF
>TRBV7-2|TRBJ2-1
CASSLVGRAYNEQFF
>TRBV5-1|TRBJ2-7
CASSRIQGRGEQYF
>TRBV7-9|TRBJ2-2
CASSPPRQGTGELFF
>TRBV2|TRBJ2-7
CASSERGISYEQYF
>TRBV16|TRBJ1-2
CASSQLDRAYGYTF